A single TCR beta chain is shown here with its context. This entry belongs to a study of blood T cell repertoires in COVID-19. Profiling relied on immunoSEQ multiplex PCR, and the TCRdb table lists in-frame clones only, not all of them. Here the sample spans just over 300,000 clones, about 91% being singletons. Trimming took 4 bases from V and 4 from J, leaving 8 bases between them. Looked up from germline, CDR1 is SGHKS and CDR2 is YYEKEE (reference sequence). The CDR3 extends over 13 amino acids. The sequenced sample consisted of PBMCs or T cells enriched from blood (not recorded which). This receptor was obtained from a woman aged 18-30 years who had recovered from COVID-19. V usage is TRBV5-5 and J usage is TRBJ1-4, with no clear D. The CDR3 is CASSVFLNEKLFF. CDR3 in DNA: TGTGCCAGCAGCGTTTTCCTTAATGAAAAACTGTTTTTT. Full variable domain (remainder filled in from reference TRBV5-5 and TRBJ1-4): DAGVTQSPTHLIKTRGQQVTLRCSPISGHKSVSWYQQVLGQGPQFIFQYYEKEERGRGNFPDRFSARQFPNYSSELNVNALLLGDSALYLCASSVFLNEKLFFGSGTQLSVL.